These T cell receptor beta chains were read from a single sample in a study of T-cell memory formation after mild COVID-19. TCRdb independently ran MiXCR on the 5' RACE reads; one entry per CDR3 protein. In the table there are roughly 510,000 distinct CDR3 sequences, 17% of which are singletons. Sequencing was carried out using PBMCs or a T cell subset sorted from them (not recorded which). Receptor source: an adult woman who had mild COVID-19 (a few samples of this study predate the infection). Cell type and time point are not known. Both conserved end residues are part of each CDR3. Each record gives: V gene, J gene, clone size, D gene, CDR3 protein, CDR3 DNA. The D gene is left open where the match is weak. Expanded clones get a size class; other rows say once, few or many, or leave the size out.

TRBV10-3	TRBJ1-2	few	-	CAISEGAGYGYTF	TGTGCCATCAGTGAGGGCGCTGGATATGGCTACACCTTC
TRBV7-2	TRBJ2-2	few	-	CASSLGPGPTRELFF	TGTGCCAGCAGCTTAGGTCCAGGCCCCACCAGGGAGCTGTTTTTT
TRBV30	TRBJ1-5	few	-	CAWSLGLARSSQHF	TGTGCCTGGAGCCTCGGGTTAGCTCGGTCGTCCCAGCATTTT
TRBV5-1	TRBJ1-1	few	-	CASRAEMLNTEAFF	TGCGCCAGCAGAGCGGAGATGTTGAACACTGAAGCTTTCTTT
TRBV27	TRBJ2-2	few	-	CASLGAGPTGELFF	TGTGCCAGCCTCGGGGCAGGACCCACCGGGGAGCTGTTTTTT
TRBV6-2/TRBV6-3	TRBJ2-2	few	TRBD2	CASRRASGRAIGELFF	TGTGCCAGCAGAAGGGCCAGCGGGAGGGCCATCGGGGAGCTGTTTTTT
TRBV12-3/TRBV12-4	TRBJ1-1	few	-	CASRPRAGRLEAFF	TGTGCCAGCAGGCCCCGGGCGGGGAGACTTGAAGCTTTCTTT
TRBV6-5	TRBJ2-7	few	TRBD2	CASSLAGVNYEQYF	TGTGCCAGCAGCTTAGCGGGGGTGAACTACGAGCAGTACTTC
TRBV24-1	TRBJ2-3	-	TRBD2	CATSDQTSGTSTDTQYF	TGTGCCACCAGTGACCAGACTAGCGGGACTAGCACAGATACGCAGTATTTT
TRBV5-1	TRBJ2-3	-	-	CASSALFGDTQYF	TGCGCCAGCAGCGCCCTGTTTGGGGATACGCAGTATTTT
TRBV7-6	TRBJ2-1	-	TRBD2	CASSLGLARYNEQFF	TGTGCCAGCAGCTTGGGACTAGCGAGATACAATGAGCAGTTCTTC
TRBV7-3	TRBJ2-7	-	-	CASSLEAPYYEQYF	TGTGCCAGCAGCTTAGAGGCCCCGTACTACGAGCAGTACTTC
TRBV12-3/TRBV12-4	TRBJ1-2	few	TRBD1	CASTLGDRANYGYTF	TGTGCCAGCACGTTGGGGGACAGGGCCAACTATGGCTACACCTTC
TRBV20-1	TRBJ2-1	-	TRBD2	CSARELAGSHNEQFF	TGCAGTGCTAGGGAACTAGCGGGGTCCCACAATGAGCAGTTCTTC
TRBV3-1	TRBJ1-6	-	-	CASSQDITTSSPLHF	TGTGCCAGCAGCCAAGATATAACCACCTCTTCACCCCTCCACTTT
TRBV19	TRBJ2-3	-	-	CASSTSTGNTQYF	TGTGCCAGTAGTACCTCCACTGGCAATACGCAGTATTTT
TRBV29-1	TRBJ2-7	few	TRBD1	CSVGPGTGAYEQYF	TGCAGCGTTGGTCCCGGGACAGGGGCCTACGAGCAGTACTTC
TRBV30	TRBJ1-5	-	-	CAWSKGPGQPQHF	TGTGCCTGGAGTAAGGGACCGGGTCAGCCCCAGCATTTT
TRBV11-3	TRBJ2-2	-	-	CASSSRLYTGELFF	TGTGCCAGCAGCTCCAGACTCTACACCGGGGAGCTGTTTTTT
TRBV5-1	TRBJ2-2	few	-	CASSRSLDGNTGELFF	TGCGCCAGCAGCCGTTCACTGGACGGGAACACCGGGGAGCTGTTTTTT
TRBV9	TRBJ2-7	-	TRBD2	CASSVAGVAGVGEQYF	TGTGCCAGCAGCGTAGCCGGGGTAGCGGGAGTGGGCGAGCAGTACTTC
TRBV20-1	TRBJ2-3	few	TRBD2	CSKTAGGPTDTQYF	TGCAGTAAGACAGCGGGGGGCCCCACAGATACGCAGTATTTT
TRBV5-1	TRBJ2-7	many	-	CASSLEGSSYEQYF	TGCGCCAGCAGCTTGGAGGGGAGTAGCTACGAGCAGTACTTC
TRBV6-2/TRBV6-3	TRBJ1-4	-	-	CASSLPPGRGDEKLFF	TGTGCCAGCAGTTTACCCCCAGGGCGCGGTGATGAAAAACTGTTTTTT
TRBV20-1	TRBJ2-5	-	-	CSARGAREVTETQYF	TGCAGTGCTCGGGGGGCTCGGGAGGTTACAGAGACCCAGTACTTC
TRBV12-3/TRBV12-4	TRBJ2-3	-	-	CASSPGTDSTDTQYF	TGTGCCAGCAGCCCCGGGACGGACAGCACAGATACGCAGTATTTT
TRBV5-6	TRBJ2-7	-	-	CASSLVGIEQYF	TGTGCCAGCAGCTTAGTAGGGATCGAGCAGTACTTC
TRBV2	TRBJ2-1	-	-	CASRETAYNEQFF	TGTGCCAGCAGAGAGACAGCTTACAATGAGCAGTTCTTC
TRBV12-3/TRBV12-4	TRBJ2-6	-	-	CASSLLGGDRGANVLTF	TGTGCCAGCAGTTTATTGGGAGGAGACCGTGGGGCCAACGTCCTGACTTTC
TRBV6-5	TRBJ2-5	-	-	CASSSTSETQYF	TGTGCCAGCAGTTCGACATCGGAGACCCAGTACTTC
TRBV20-1	TRBJ2-3	-	TRBD2	CSVTSGRATDTQYF	TGCAGTGTCACTAGCGGGAGAGCCACAGATACGCAGTATTTT
TRBV5-1	TRBJ2-2	few	-	CASSLYGDDTGELFF	TGCGCCAGCAGCTTGTATGGGGATGACACCGGGGAGCTGTTTTTT
TRBV12-3/TRBV12-4	TRBJ2-2	-	-	CASSSSGTGELFF	TGTGCCAGCAGTTCCTCGGGAACCGGGGAGCTGTTTTTT
TRBV4-1	TRBJ1-2	few	TRBD1	CASSQIGGWTGALNYGYTF	TGCGCCAGCAGCCAAATCGGTGGATGGACAGGGGCCTTGAACTATGGCTACACCTTC
TRBV20-1	TRBJ1-5	-	-	CSASDPGKWPQHF	TGCAGTGCTAGTGACCCGGGCAAATGGCCCCAGCATTTT
TRBV7-2	TRBJ2-7	few	-	CASSPGTLTYEQYF	TGTGCCAGCAGCCCCGGGACACTTACCTACGAGCAGTACTTC
TRBV24-1	TRBJ1-5	few	-	CATSDSGFAQPQHF	TGTGCCACCAGTGATTCAGGGTTCGCTCAGCCCCAGCATTTT